This record concerns one T cell receptor beta chain sequence. What it binds is not known. CDR3 length: 15 residues. Germline V gene lookup returns CDR1 MNHEY and CDR2 SVGAGI. V lost 6 bases and J lost 11; bases outside the gene matches: 9. The PCR had 60 Vbeta and 13 Jbeta primers. Authors' processing steps: Later, about 80 million unique TCR beta chains were counted in an analysis, and around 11 million of them were shared. The protocol was immunoSEQ multiplex PCR, while the TCRdb copy is restricted to in-frame clones and leaves out a portion. V and J calls and clone size are given by that table; D and trimming were obtained from the DNA. The repertoire holds tens of thousands of clones, roughly 79% seen once, with around 1.5% in the top ten. The sample comes from a study of cytomegalovirus exposure and HLA in healthy donors. Background on the study: Genotyping of roughly 400 donors showed that around 85% belonged to the Caucasian-associated ancestry cluster.

Whole-study findings and limits: Most of the TCR beta V segments (in an earlier analysis) were productive either about 87% or about 30% of the time.

The receptor was isolated from a man in his forties in good health and CMV-seronegative. This chain connects TRBV6-5 to TRBJ1-6; 11 bases map to TRBD1. The sequenced sample was PBMCs. The CDR3 sequence: CASSWGGTGGTPLHF. In DNA, the CDR3 is TGTGCCAGCAGCTGGGGCGGGACAGGGGGTACACCCCTCCACTTT.